This is a list of T cell receptor beta chains from one sample in a study of T cell repertoires in cytomegalovirus infection. TCRdb called the reads again in MiXCR, with one record for every CDR3 protein. Here the sample spans about 310,000 distinct CDR3 sequences, 20% to 30% being singletons. Their antigens remain unidentified. This specimen consisted of cultured PBMCs, obtained from culture after CMV antigen stimulation. These receptors all come from a human donor in good health (CMV status not recorded). Some clones in this sample may be carry-over from other donors' samples. The CDR3 runs from the conserved cysteine through the conserved F or W. Fields, in order: V gene, J gene, CDR3 length, CDR3 protein.

>TRBV7-2|TRBJ2-7|11
CASSFTAQQYF
>TRBV2|TRBJ1-5|13
CASSVAGNQPQHF
>TRBV2|TRBJ2-1|13
CASSEILRGEQFF
>TRBV4-1|TRBJ2-5|14
CASSHHGPGETQYF
>TRBV24-1|TRBJ1-2|12
CATSDHRGRNTF
>TRBV27|TRBJ1-5|15
CASMPGQGFNQPQHF
>TRBV6-1|TRBJ2-6|17
CASREGGAPSGANVLTF
>TRBV7-2|TRBJ2-1|16
CASSLDHAGAAYEQFF
>TRBV10-3|TRBJ2-2|14
CAIKSGSNTGELFF
>TRBV2|TRBJ1-2|13
CASSEAVDYGYTF
>TRBV19|TRBJ2-5|14
CASSIDSAGETQYF
>TRBV5-4|TRBJ2-5|16
CASSSQSRANQETQYF
>TRBV19|TRBJ2-1|19
CASTPGAGRGYGFYNEQFF
>TRBV5-5|TRBJ1-6|16
CASSTSTTGYNSPLHF
>TRBV12-3/TRBV12-4|TRBJ1-1|19
CASSSGYPGFPTSNTEAFF
>TRBV9|TRBJ2-3|15
CASSPGRNGQDTQYF
>TRBV4-1|TRBJ2-1|16
CASSQLRDRTYNEQFF
>TRBV7-9|TRBJ2-5|14
CASSFRGNEETQYF
>TRBV7-9|TRBJ2-1|13
CASSPLAGDEQFF
>TRBV4-1|TRBJ1-2|14
CASSQPRQGLGYTF
>TRBV20-1|TRBJ1-5|14
CSARGDRVHQPQHF
>TRBV6-1|TRBJ2-2|18
CASTRPSTGGILAGELFF
>TRBV19|TRBJ1-5|16
CASSLHGDPSGQPQHF
>TRBV7-2|TRBJ2-1|15
CASSQRTVSYNEQFF
>TRBV11-3|TRBJ2-3|15
CASSLDERETDTQYF
>TRBV28|TRBJ2-7|12
CATSTGSYEQYF
>TRBV28|TRBJ2-5|15
CASSLGSAHQETQYF
>TRBV7-2|TRBJ1-2|13
CASSLYSSYGYTF